The present T cell receptor beta chain was sequenced within a study of siplizumab effects on memory and regulatory T cells. Worth noting for this clone: No antigen is known for it.

For every sample, 75,000 to 100,000 TCR templates were assayed. Assay: immunoSEQ multiplex PCR; the TCRdb copy retains only in-frame clones and omits some. Of roughly 100,000 clones detected, 85% to 95% appear once; the ten largest clones hold 0.25% to 0.35%. Looked up from germline, CDR1 is LNHDA and CDR2 is SQIVND (reference sequence). The CDR3 runs 17 residues. Between the trimmed V and J ends, which lost 3 bases and 2 bases, there was a span of 20 bases. Points from the study as a whole: The alloresponse seemed to draw substantially on naive T cells, which appeared more diverse than memory cells. In controls, about 28% of mappable alloreactive CD4+ clones were Treg-derived on average, versus approximately 70% with siplizumab. Tracing alloreactive clones into unstimulated subsets worked for only a minor fraction of them.

The TCR was taken from a human donor in good health. The J gene is TRBJ2-7, the V gene TRBV19; D is possibly TRBD2 (6 bases). The sequenced sample consisted of CD4+ T cells sorted from blood. CDR3 in amino acids: CASSIREVNGRTYEQYF. CDR3 DNA sequence: TGTGCCAGTAGTATTAGGGAGGTTAACGGGAGAACCTACGAGCAGTACTTC.